This note documents a single TCR beta chain sequence. Its antigen remains unidentified. The data were taken from a study of T cells in localized non-small cell lung cancer. Study results and caveats: In uninvolved adjacent lung, T cell clonality reached its highest value, exceeding tumor. Patients showing higher blood T cell density tended to see longer overall survival. Researchers found a median around 61 of the top 100 tumor clones in adjacent lung.

CDR1 and CDR2 from the germline V gene are SEHNR and FQNEAQ (reference sequence). Trimming at V came to 6 bases and at J to 6 bases, leaving 18 bases not matched to a gene. There are 17 residues in the CDR3. Repertoires were generated with immunoSEQ multiplex PCR, while TCRdb's copy carries only in-frame clones and drops some. Among fewer than 25,000 clones listed, approximately 90% were seen once. The V and J genes are TRBV7-9 and TRBJ1-1; 8 bases fit TRBD1. The TCR comes from a woman aged 40-69 years with stage I lung adenocarcinoma. The sample here was peripheral blood, taken before any cancer treatment. The CDR3 is CASRANRGVAVEAEAFF. CDR3 nucleotides: TGTGCCAGCAGGGCCAACAGGGGGGTGGCGGTGGAGGCTGAAGCTTTCTTT. Supplemented by reference TRBV7-9 and TRBJ1-1, the full variable domain reads DTGVSQNPRHKITKRGQNVTFRCDPISEHNRLYWYRQTLGQGPEFLTYFQNEAQLEKSRLLSDRFSAERPKGSFSTLEIQRTEQGDSAMYLCASRANRGVAVEAEAFFGQGTRLTVV.